Following are 26 T cell receptor beta chains from one sample sequenced in a study of blood T cell repertoires in COVID-19. Generated by immunoSEQ multiplex PCR, the TCRdb table keeps only in-frame clones and is missing some. The sample yields 110,000 or so clones, less than 80% seen once. The sequencing sample was made of peripheral blood. These receptors came from a man between 50 and 59 years old with acute or convalescent COVID-19.

This chain joins TRBV29-1 and TRBJ2-5, with 9 nucleotides matching TRBD1. This CDR3 is built from 13 residues. Trimming cost V 8 bases and J 5 bases; bases outside gene matches: 9. The germline gives CDR1 SQVTM, CDR2 ANQGSEA. The CDR3 DNA reads as TGCAGCTCCGAGGACAGGGGACTCGAGACCCAGTACTTC. Translating gives CSSEDRGLETQYF.

This chain links TRBV5-8 with TRBJ2-5; tentative D call: TRBD2 (7 bases). Germline assignment: CDR1 SGHTS and CDR2 YDEGEE. V was trimmed by 0 bases and J by 1 base, leaving 13 bases between them. The CDR3 runs to 16 residues. In DNA form, the CDR3 reads TGTGCCAGCAGCTTGGAAGGGGGGGGACCCCAAGAGACCCAGTACTTC. This gives the protein CASSLEGGGPQETQYF.

V usage is TRBV3-1 (or the pseudogene TRBV3-2) and J usage is TRBJ1-1; D might be TRBD1 (6 bases). The CDR3 is 13 amino acids. Trimming pared 0 bases from V and 8 bases from J, leaving 10 bases between. The germline CDR1 and CDR2 sequences are LGHDT and YNNKEL (reference sequence). This chain's CDR3 is CASSQEGAIEAFF. For the CDR3, the DNA is TGTGCCAGCAGCCAAGAGGGGGCCATAGAAGCTTTCTTT.

In its sample, this clone was seen a few times. V usage is TRBV3-1 (or the pseudogene TRBV3-2) and J usage is TRBJ1-1, with D unclear. CDR1 and CDR2 (germline): LGHDT, YNNKEL (reference sequence). V was trimmed by 10 bases and J by 1 base, leaving 16 bases between them. The CDR3 covers 14 residues. The CDR3 protein is CATRRAGENTEAFF. CDR3 coding DNA: TGTGCCACCCGGAGGGCTGGGGAGAACACTGAAGCTTTCTTT.

The CDR3 loop is CATSDSTRGAYGYTF. The CDR3 DNA reads TGTGCCACCAGTGATTCCACCCGGGGTGCCTATGGCTACACCTTC. The chain is built from TRBV24-1 and TRBJ1-2; no firm D call. The length of the CDR3 is 15 residues. Germline CDR1 and CDR2: KGHDR and SFDVKD. Deletions cut 2 bases from V and 4 bases from J, with 13 bases between.

About this clone: This same CDR3 is encoded by further DNA sequences in the sample. The chain links TRBV6-5 to TRBJ1-2; D unresolved. CDR1 is MNHEY, CDR2 SVGAGI, per germline. This CDR3 contains 13 residues. Trimming pared 5 bases from V and 0 bases from J, leaving 7 bases between. The CDR3 protein is CASSRTPNYGYTF. Here the CDR3 DNA reads TGTGCCAGCAGTCGGACTCCTAACTATGGCTACACCTTC.

This clone was found once. V is TRBV10-2 and J is TRBJ1-2; unclear D gene. The CDR3 sequence is 13 residues long. The germline V gene has CDR1 WSHSY and CDR2 SAAADI. Trimming pared 3 bases from V and 8 bases from J, leaving 13 bases between. The CDR3 loop is CASSDARREGYTF. In nucleotides, the CDR3 is TGCGCCAGCAGTGACGCTCGGCGGGAAGGCTACACCTTC.

The chain uses TRBV6-4 and TRBJ2-3, with D maybe TRBD2 (7 bases). The V gene lost 3 bases and the J gene lost 2 bases, with 9 bases spanning the gap. The CDR3 spans 14 residues. Germline lookup yields CDR1 MRHNA and CDR2 SNTAGT. The CDR3 coding sequence is TGTGCCAGCAGTGAAGGGGGGGCCACAGATACGCAGTATTTT. Translation gives CASSEGGATDTQYF.

The J gene is TRBJ1-5, the V gene TRBV24-1; 9 bases fit TRBD1. Germline CDR1 reads KGHDR; CDR2 reads SFDVKD. This CDR3 is 16 amino acids long. V lost 4 bases and J lost 5; bases outside the gene matches: 8. CDR3: CATSEGGQGVDQPQHF. DNA for the CDR3: TGTGCCACCAGTGAGGGGGGACAGGGAGTAGATCAGCCCCAGCATTTT.

The V call is TRBV5-4, the J call TRBJ2-1, with a possible D match to TRBD1 (5 bases). CDR1 is SGHNT and CDR2 is YYREEE in the germline V gene (reference sequence). V was trimmed by 4 bases and J by 0 bases, leaving 14 bases between them. CDR3 size: 16 residues. The CDR3 sequence: CASSLTGLSSYNEQFF. The CDR3 DNA reads TGTGCCAGCAGCCTCACAGGCCTTAGCTCCTACAATGAGCAGTTCTTC.

CDR3 DNA sequence: TGTGCCAGCAGCTTTGACAGGGGGCGAGGAGAGACCCAGTACTTC. Protein sequence: CASSFDRGRGETQYF. The V call is TRBV7-3, the J call TRBJ2-5, with 10 bases matching TRBD1. The CDR3 is 15 residues long. V trimming: 3 bases; J trimming: 4 bases; junction bases outside the gene matches: 5. Germline values: CDR1 SGHTA, CDR2 FQGTGA.

The rearrangement joins TRBV4-1 to TRBJ2-3, with 10 bases matching TRBD1. Losses at the gene ends were 1 base for V and 3 bases for J; bases not matched to a gene: 10. Germline loops: CDR1 MGHRA, CDR2 YSYEKL. The CDR3 totals 18 residues. The CDR3 here is CASSQARDWDRGTDTQYF. DNA of the CDR3: TGCGCCAGCAGCCAAGCGAGAGATTGGGACAGGGGTACAGATACGCAGTATTTT.

The J gene is TRBJ1-6, the V gene TRBV7-9, with 7 bases matching TRBD1. The CDR3 has 14 residues. With V trimmed by 4 bases and J by 8 bases, 5 bases remained unmatched. Germline assignment: CDR1 SEHNR and CDR2 FQNEAQ (reference sequence). The CDR3 region is CASSSDRADSPLHF. The CDR3 region has the DNA TGTGCCAGCAGCTCTGACAGGGCGGATTCACCCCTCCACTTT.

The J gene is TRBJ2-1, the V gene TRBV15; TRBD2 might be the D (5 bases). The CDR3 covers 15 residues. The V gene's germline CDR1 is LNHNV and CDR2 YYDKDF (reference sequence). Trimming stripped 0 bases from V and 13 bases from J, with 19 bases between. The CDR3 is CATSRDQVGEFGQFF. For the CDR3, the DNA is TGTGCCACCAGCAGAGATCAGGTCGGGGAGTTTGGACAGTTCTTC.

The chain couples TRBV11-3 to TRBJ2-1; D might be TRBD1 (6 bases). Germline V CDR1 and CDR2: SGHNT, YENEEA. The CDR3 runs to 15 residues. The germline V and J ends were trimmed by 4 bases and 2 bases, with 12 bases remaining between them. The CDR3 nucleotides are TGTGCCAGCAGCTCAGGGGACCTAACCTACAATGAGCAGTTCTTC. Its protein is CASSSGDLTYNEQFF.

The chain employs TRBV7-9 and TRBJ1-1, with D possibly being TRBD1 (5 bases). CDR3 length equals 12 residues. Germline assignment: CDR1 SEHNR and CDR2 FQNEAQ (reference sequence). The V end was cut by 2 bases, the J end by 9 bases, with 10 bases between. The CDR3 coding sequence is TGTGCCAGCAGCTTACAGGGTAATCAAGCTTTCTTT. Protein product: CASSLQGNQAFF.

The chain couples TRBV29-1 to TRBJ1-1, with 9 bases lining up with TRBD1. This CDR3 has 17 amino acids. With 4 bases clipped from V and 5 bases from J, the junction kept 17 bases outside the gene matches. From germline, CDR1 is SQVTM and CDR2 ANQGSEA. This CDR3 reads CSVGADSVTGGLTEAFF. In DNA, the CDR3 is TGCAGCGTTGGGGCCGATAGTGTAACAGGGGGCCTAACTGAAGCTTTCTTT.

The chain couples TRBV3-1 (or the pseudogene TRBV3-2) to TRBJ1-2; tentatively, D is TRBD1 (6 bases). CDR3 size: 17 residues. Germline V gene lookup returns CDR1 LGHDT and CDR2 YNNKEL (reference sequence). Trimming pared 1 base from V and 6 bases from J, leaving 21 bases between. CDR3 nucleotide sequence: TGTGCCAGCAGCCAAGGCCTTACAGGGATTTTTGCGGATGGCTACACCTTC. This encodes CASSQGLTGIFADGYTF.

This chain uses TRBV10-3 with TRBJ2-2, with TRBD1 matching over 10 bases. The CDR3 is 16 amino acids. Germline values: CDR1 ENHRY, CDR2 SYGVKD. The ends lost 4 bases at V and 7 bases at J; junction bases unmatched: 9. The CDR3 loop reads CAISGGGDRGVGELFF. The DNA for the CDR3 is TGTGCCATCAGTGGAGGAGGGGACAGGGGAGTCGGGGAGCTGTTTTTT.

The V and J genes are TRBV6-5 and TRBJ2-7; the D gene is possibly TRBD1 (5 bases). Germline loops: CDR1 MNHEY, CDR2 SVGAGI. The ends were cut back, 1 base at V and 2 bases at J, with 12 bases in the middle. The CDR3 is made up of 15 amino acids. The CDR3 sequence: CASSYYVGPTYEQYF. CDR3 nucleotide sequence: TGTGCCAGCAGTTACTACGTGGGGCCGACCTACGAGCAGTACTTC.

The J gene is TRBJ1-2, the V gene TRBV6-4; the match to TRBD1 covers 8 bases. Germline values: CDR1 MRHNA, CDR2 SNTAGT. The CDR3 covers 13 residues. V shed 7 bases, J shed 3 bases, and the junction held 4 bases outside the gene matches. In nucleotides, the CDR3 is TGTGCCAGCATCACAGGGGGGGACTATGGCTACACCTTC. It translates to CASITGGDYGYTF.

This clone was found once. The gene calls are TRBV14 and TRBJ2-1; a weak D match, TRBD1 (5 bases). V dropped 2 bases and J dropped 1 base, with 9 bases sitting between them. Germline V gives CDR1 SGHDN, CDR2 FVKESK. The CDR3 spans 15 residues. The CDR3 bases are TGTGCCAGCAGCCAATTGCAGGGTTCCTACAATGAGCAGTTCTTC. Its translation: CASSQLQGSYNEQFF.

The CDR3 DNA follows: TGTGCCAGCACCTCACAGACAGGGAGCACAGATACGCAGTATTTT. It codes for CASTSQTGSTDTQYF. The chain links TRBV6-5 to TRBJ2-3; 7 positions agree with TRBD1. Per the germline V gene, CDR1 is MNHEY and CDR2 is SVGAGI. V lost 7 bases, J lost 0 bases, and 7 bases stayed unmatched. This CDR3 comprises 15 residues.

V gene TRBV10-3 combines with J gene TRBJ2-7, with 9 bases fitting TRBD1. V trimming: 0 bases; J trimming: 5 bases; junction bases outside the gene matches: 8. CDR1 and CDR2 from the germline V gene are ENHRY and SYGVKD. This CDR3 comprises 16 residues. The CDR3 region is CAISESLGQGGHEQYF. CDR3 coding DNA: TGTGCCATCAGTGAGTCTTTGGGACAGGGTGGCCACGAGCAGTACTTC.

This chain connects TRBV3-1 (or the pseudogene TRBV3-2) to TRBJ2-1; TRBD2 matches at 7 bases. The CDR3 has 16 amino acids. Trimming cost V 4 bases and J 0 bases; bases outside gene matches: 6. Germline V gene data show CDR1 as LGHDT and CDR2 as YNNKEL (reference sequence). In nucleotides, the CDR3 is TGTGCCAGCAGCCCCCTGCGGGGGAGCTCCTACAATGAGCAGTTCTTC. It translates to CASSPLRGSSYNEQFF.

This chain connects TRBV5-1 to TRBJ1-1; the match to TRBD1 covers 7 bases. Germline assignment: CDR1 SGHRS and CDR2 YFSETQ. V lost 7 bases to trimming and J lost 1 base; unmatched junction nucleotides: 10. The CDR3 runs 15 residues. The CDR3 coding sequence is TGCGCCAGCGGCCTCACAGGGGTAGAGAACACTGAAGCTTTCTTT. The encoded protein is CASGLTGVENTEAFF.